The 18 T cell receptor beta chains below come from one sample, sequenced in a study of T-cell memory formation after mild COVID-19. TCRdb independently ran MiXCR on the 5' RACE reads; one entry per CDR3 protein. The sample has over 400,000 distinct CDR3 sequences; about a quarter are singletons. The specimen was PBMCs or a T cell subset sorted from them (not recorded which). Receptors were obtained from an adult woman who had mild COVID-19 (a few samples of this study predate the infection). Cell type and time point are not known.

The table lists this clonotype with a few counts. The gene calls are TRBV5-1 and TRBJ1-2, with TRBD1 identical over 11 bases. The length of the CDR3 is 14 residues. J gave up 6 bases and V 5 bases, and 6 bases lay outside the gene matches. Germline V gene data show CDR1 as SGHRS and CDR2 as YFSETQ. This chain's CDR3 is CASSKGQGAHGYTF. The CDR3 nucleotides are TGCGCCAGCAGTAAAGGACAGGGGGCCCATGGCTACACCTTC.

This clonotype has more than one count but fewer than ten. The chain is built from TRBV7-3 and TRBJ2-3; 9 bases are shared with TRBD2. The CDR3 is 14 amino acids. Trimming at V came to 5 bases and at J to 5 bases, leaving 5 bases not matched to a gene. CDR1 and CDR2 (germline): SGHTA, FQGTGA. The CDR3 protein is CASSETSGGDTQYF. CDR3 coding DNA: TGTGCCAGCAGCGAGACTAGCGGAGGAGATACGCAGTATTTT. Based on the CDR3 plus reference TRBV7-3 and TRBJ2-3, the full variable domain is GAGVSQTPSNKVTEKGKYVELRCDPISGHTALYWYRQSLGQGPEFLIYFQGTGAADDSGLPNDRFFAVRPEGSVSTLKIQRTERGDSAVYLCASSETSGGDTQYFGPGTRLTVL.

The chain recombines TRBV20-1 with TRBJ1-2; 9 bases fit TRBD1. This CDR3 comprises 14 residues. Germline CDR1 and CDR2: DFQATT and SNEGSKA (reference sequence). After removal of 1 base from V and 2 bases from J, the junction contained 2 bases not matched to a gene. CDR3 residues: CSARGDRENYGYTF. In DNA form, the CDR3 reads TGCAGTGCTAGAGGGGACAGGGAAAACTATGGCTACACCTTC.

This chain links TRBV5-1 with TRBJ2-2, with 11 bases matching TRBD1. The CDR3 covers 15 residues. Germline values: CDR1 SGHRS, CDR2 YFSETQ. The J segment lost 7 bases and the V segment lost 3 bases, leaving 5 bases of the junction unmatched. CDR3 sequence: CASSSDRGQDGELFF. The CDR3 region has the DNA TGCGCCAGCAGCTCGGACAGGGGGCAGGACGGGGAGCTGTTTTTT.

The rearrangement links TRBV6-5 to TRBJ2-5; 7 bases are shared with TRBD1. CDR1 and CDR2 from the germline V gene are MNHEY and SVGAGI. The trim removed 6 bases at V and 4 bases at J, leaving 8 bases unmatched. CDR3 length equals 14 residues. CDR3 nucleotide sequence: TGTGCCAGCAGAAGGGGGCCCCGGGGAGAGACCCAGTACTTC. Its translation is CASRRGPRGETQYF.

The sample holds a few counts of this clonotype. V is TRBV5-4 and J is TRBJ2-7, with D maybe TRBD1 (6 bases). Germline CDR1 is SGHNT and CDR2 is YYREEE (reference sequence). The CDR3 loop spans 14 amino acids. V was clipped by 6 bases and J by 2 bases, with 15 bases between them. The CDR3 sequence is CASTPGVGTYEQYF. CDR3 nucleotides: TGTGCCAGCACCCCAGGGGTAGGGACCTACGAGCAGTACTTC.

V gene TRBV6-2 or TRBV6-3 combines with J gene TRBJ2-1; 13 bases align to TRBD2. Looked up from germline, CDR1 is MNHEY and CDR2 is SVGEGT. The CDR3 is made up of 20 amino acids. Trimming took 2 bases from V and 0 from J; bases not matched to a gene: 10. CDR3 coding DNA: TGTGCCAGCAGTTACCCGCTCTCCTGGACTAGCGGGGGCTCCTACAATGAGCAGTTCTTC. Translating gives CASSYPLSWTSGGSYNEQFF.

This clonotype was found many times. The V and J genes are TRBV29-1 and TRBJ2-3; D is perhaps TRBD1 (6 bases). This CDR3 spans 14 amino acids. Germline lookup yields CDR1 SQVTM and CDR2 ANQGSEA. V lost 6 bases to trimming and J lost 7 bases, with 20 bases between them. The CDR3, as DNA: TGCAGCGTAGAGGCCTACAGGGCGGTAAATACGCAGTATTTT. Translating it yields CSVEAYRAVNTQYF.

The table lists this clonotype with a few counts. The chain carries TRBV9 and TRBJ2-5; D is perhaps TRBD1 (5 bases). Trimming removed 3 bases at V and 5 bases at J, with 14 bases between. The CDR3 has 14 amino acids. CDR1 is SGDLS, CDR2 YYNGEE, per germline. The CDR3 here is CASSAIQGHETQYF. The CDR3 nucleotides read TGTGCCAGCAGCGCGATCCAGGGTCACGAGACCCAGTACTTC. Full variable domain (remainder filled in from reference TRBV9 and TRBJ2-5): DSGVTQTPKHLITATGQRVTLRCSPRSGDLSVYWYQQSLDQGLQFLIQYYNGEERAKGNILERFSAQQFPDLHSELNLSSLELGDSALYFCASSAIQGHETQYFGPGTRLLVL.

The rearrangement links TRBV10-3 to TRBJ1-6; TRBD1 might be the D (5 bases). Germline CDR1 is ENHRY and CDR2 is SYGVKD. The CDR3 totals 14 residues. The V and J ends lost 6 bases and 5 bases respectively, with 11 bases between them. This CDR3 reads CAIRKTVDNSPLHF. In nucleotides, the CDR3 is TGTGCCATCAGGAAGACAGTAGATAATTCACCCCTCCACTTT.

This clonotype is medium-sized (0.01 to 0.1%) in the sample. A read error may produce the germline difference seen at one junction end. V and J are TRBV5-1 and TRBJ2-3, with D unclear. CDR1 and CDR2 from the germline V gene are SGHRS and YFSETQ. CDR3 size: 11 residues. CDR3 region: CASSLGDTQYF. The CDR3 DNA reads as TGTGCCAGCAGCCTCGGAGATACGCAGTATTTT.

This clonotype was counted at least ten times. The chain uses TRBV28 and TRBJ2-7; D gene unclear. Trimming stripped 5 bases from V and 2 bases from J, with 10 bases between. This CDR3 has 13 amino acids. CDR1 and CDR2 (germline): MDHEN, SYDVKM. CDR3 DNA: TGTGCCAGCAGTACGAAGGCCCCCTACGAGCAGTACTTC. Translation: CASSTKAPYEQYF.

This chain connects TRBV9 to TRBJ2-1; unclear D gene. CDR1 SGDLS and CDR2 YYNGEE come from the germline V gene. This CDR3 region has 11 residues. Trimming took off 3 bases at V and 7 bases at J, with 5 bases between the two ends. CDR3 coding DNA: TGTGCCAGCAGCGCCACGAATGAGCAGTTCTTC. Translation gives CASSATNEQFF.

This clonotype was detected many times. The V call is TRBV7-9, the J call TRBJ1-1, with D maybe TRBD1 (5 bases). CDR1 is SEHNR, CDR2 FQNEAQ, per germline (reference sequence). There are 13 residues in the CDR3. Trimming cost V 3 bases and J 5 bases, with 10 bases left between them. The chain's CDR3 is CASSFRGGTEAFF. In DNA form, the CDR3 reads TGTGCCAGCAGCTTCCGGGGGGGGACTGAAGCTTTCTTT. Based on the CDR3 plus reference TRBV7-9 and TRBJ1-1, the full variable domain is DTGVSQNPRHKITKRGQNVTFRCDPISEHNRLYWYRQTLGQGPEFLTYFQNEAQLEKSRLLSDRFSAERPKGSFSTLEIQRTEQGDSAMYLCASSFRGGTEAFFGQGTRLTVV.

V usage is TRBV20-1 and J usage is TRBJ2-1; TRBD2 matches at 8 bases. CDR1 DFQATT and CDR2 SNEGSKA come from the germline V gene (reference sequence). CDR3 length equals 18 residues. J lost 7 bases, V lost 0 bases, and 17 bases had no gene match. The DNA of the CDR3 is TGCAGTGCTAGAGACAGATACCAGCAAGCGGGGGATATGAATGAGCAGTTCTTC. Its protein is CSARDRYQQAGDMNEQFF.

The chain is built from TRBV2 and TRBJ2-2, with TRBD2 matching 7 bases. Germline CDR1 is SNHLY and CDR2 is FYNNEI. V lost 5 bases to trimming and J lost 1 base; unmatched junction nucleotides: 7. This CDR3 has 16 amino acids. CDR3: CASSIGGRVNTGELFF. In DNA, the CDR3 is TGTGCCAGCAGTATAGGCGGGAGAGTGAACACCGGGGAGCTGTTTTTT.

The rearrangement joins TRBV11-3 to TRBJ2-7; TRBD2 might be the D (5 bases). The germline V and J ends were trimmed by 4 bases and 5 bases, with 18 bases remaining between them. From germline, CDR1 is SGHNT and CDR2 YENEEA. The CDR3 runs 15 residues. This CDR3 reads CASSSGNRGSNEQYF. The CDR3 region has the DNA TGTGCCAGCAGCTCCGGAAATCGGGGTTCTAACGAGCAGTACTTC.

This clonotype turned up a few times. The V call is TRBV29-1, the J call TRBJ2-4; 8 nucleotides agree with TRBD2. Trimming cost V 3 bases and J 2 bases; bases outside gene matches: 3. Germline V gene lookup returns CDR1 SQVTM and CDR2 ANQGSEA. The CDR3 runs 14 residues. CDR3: CSVDGGGSKNIQYF. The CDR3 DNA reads TGCAGCGTTGACGGCGGGGGGTCCAAAAACATTCAGTACTTC.